The sequence of this T cell receptor beta chain was determined in a study of a mutant IDH1 vaccine in newly diagnosed glioma. Time point here: baseline, week 1 (first vaccination visit). The treatment is: pre-vaccination baseline after standard-of-care therapy. CDR1 and CDR2 from the germline V gene are MRHNA and SNTAGT. The CDR3 length is 14 residues. Trimming pared 6 bases from V and 1 base from J, leaving 12 bases between. TCRdb's table, derived via immunoSEQ multiplex PCR, lists solely in-frame clones and lacks some. This table holds 20,000 to 25,000 clones, around 82% found once. Here the sequenced sample was PBMCs, taken from a glioma patient treated with radiotherapy, temozolomide or both. The sequence was obtained from a man in his forties with glioma. The V gene is TRBV6-4, the J gene TRBJ1-1; D is ambiguous. The CDR3 sequence is CASRNTNQNTEAFF. The CDR3 DNA is TGTGCCAGCAGAAATACAAATCAGAACACTGAAGCTTTCTTT.